This TCR beta chain was recovered during a study of blood T cell repertoires in COVID-19. Study background: Whether acute or convalescent, the COVID-19 samples came from the United States, Italy and Spain. The cDNA or gDNA used as material had been derived from T cells, B-cell-depleted T cells, or PBMCs.

Authors' processing steps: Reference gene primer amplification gave nucleated cell count estimates. This table comes from immunoSEQ multiplex PCR, and its TCRdb copy is limited to in-frame clones, with some not included. V, J and clone size reflect that table, while D and trimming were determined from the DNA. This sample carries 50,000 to 75,000 clones, roughly 80% of them seen once, and the ten largest clones take just over 20%. This clone was seen only a few times. CDR1 and CDR2 (germline): MNHEY, SVGAGI. Trimming removed 6 bases at V and 4 bases at J, with 19 bases between. The CDR3 runs 15 residues.

This TCR came from an elderly woman with active or convalescent COVID-19. The sample comprised peripheral blood. The V gene is TRBV6-5, the J gene TRBJ2-7, with D perhaps TRBD1 (5 bases). CDR3 residues: CASSQSRGSQYEQYF. The DNA for the CDR3 is TGTGCCAGCAGCCAAAGTAGGGGTTCGCAATACGAGCAGTACTTC.